A selection of T cell receptor beta chains follows, all from one sample in a study of blood T cell repertoires in COVID-19. Sequencing used immunoSEQ multiplex PCR; TCRdb keeps in-frame clones, though not all of them. The sample yields about 62,000 clones, 80% to 90% seen once. The source material was peripheral blood. These receptors all come from a woman aged 80 or older with acute or convalescent COVID-19. Each CDR3 is given with its conserved first and last residue. A D gene is named only where the DNA matches it firmly. Expanded clones are given a class, and other clones once, few, many or no size at all.

abundance: .
d_gene: .
v_gene: TRBV5-1
j_gene: TRBJ1-2
CDR3nt: TGCGCCAGCAGCTTGGAAGACAGATACTATGGCTACACCTTC
CDR3aa: CASSLEDRYYGYTF

abundance: .
d_gene: .
v_gene: TRBV6-5
j_gene: TRBJ2-2
CDR3nt: TGTGCCAGCACCAAGGGACAGAACACCGGGGAGCTGTTTTTT
CDR3aa: CASTKGQNTGELFF

abundance: once
d_gene: .
v_gene: TRBV5-1
j_gene: TRBJ2-1
CDR3nt: TGCGCCAGCAGCTTCATCTTTGGGCAGGCCATCGATGAGCAGTTCTTC
CDR3aa: CASSFIFGQAIDEQFF

abundance: .
d_gene: .
v_gene: TRBV5-1
j_gene: TRBJ2-5
CDR3nt: TGCGCCAGCAGCTCCGGTCCCGGGAGAGTCGAGACCCAGTACTTC
CDR3aa: CASSSGPGRVETQYF

abundance: .
d_gene: TRBD2
v_gene: TRBV28
j_gene: TRBJ2-3
CDR3nt: TGTGCCAGCAAGGGCGGGAGTCTCACAGATACGCAGTATTTT
CDR3aa: CASKGGSLTDTQYF

abundance: .
d_gene: TRBD1
v_gene: TRBV18
j_gene: TRBJ1-2
CDR3nt: TGTGCCAGCTCACCAGAGGGGACAGTTGGCTACACCTTC
CDR3aa: CASSPEGTVGYTF

abundance: .
d_gene: TRBD1
v_gene: TRBV19
j_gene: TRBJ1-5
CDR3nt: TGTGCCAGTAGTAGGGGGACAGATCAGCCCCAGCATTTT
CDR3aa: CASSRGTDQPQHF

abundance: few
d_gene: TRBD1
v_gene: TRBV18
j_gene: TRBJ2-3
CDR3nt: TGTGCCAGCTCAGGGACAGGAAGCACAGATACGCAGTATTTT
CDR3aa: CASSGTGSTDTQYF

abundance: .
d_gene: .
v_gene: TRBV5-4
j_gene: TRBJ1-1
CDR3nt: TGTGCCAGCAGCCGTGGGGTGGGGAGTATGAACACTGAAGCTTTCTTT
CDR3aa: CASSRGVGSMNTEAFF

abundance: .
d_gene: .
v_gene: TRBV28
j_gene: TRBJ1-2
CDR3nt: TGTGCCAGCAGCAGCCCTAAGGAACGGGGAAGCGGCTATGGCTACACCTTC
CDR3aa: CASSSPKERGSGYGYTF

abundance: .
d_gene: .
v_gene: TRBV5-1
j_gene: TRBJ2-5
CDR3nt: TGCGCCAGCACGGATGCGGAGGAGACCCAGTACTTC
CDR3aa: CASTDAEETQYF

abundance: .
d_gene: .
v_gene: TRBV9
j_gene: TRBJ2-7
CDR3nt: TGTGCCAGCAGCGTAGCCCCTAGCAGCACGTACGAGCAGTACTTC
CDR3aa: CASSVAPSSTYEQYF

abundance: .
d_gene: .
v_gene: TRBV12-3/TRBV12-4
j_gene: TRBJ1-1
CDR3nt: TGTGCCAGCAGTTGGAGGCGGGTTGAAGCTTTCTTT
CDR3aa: CASSWRRVEAFF